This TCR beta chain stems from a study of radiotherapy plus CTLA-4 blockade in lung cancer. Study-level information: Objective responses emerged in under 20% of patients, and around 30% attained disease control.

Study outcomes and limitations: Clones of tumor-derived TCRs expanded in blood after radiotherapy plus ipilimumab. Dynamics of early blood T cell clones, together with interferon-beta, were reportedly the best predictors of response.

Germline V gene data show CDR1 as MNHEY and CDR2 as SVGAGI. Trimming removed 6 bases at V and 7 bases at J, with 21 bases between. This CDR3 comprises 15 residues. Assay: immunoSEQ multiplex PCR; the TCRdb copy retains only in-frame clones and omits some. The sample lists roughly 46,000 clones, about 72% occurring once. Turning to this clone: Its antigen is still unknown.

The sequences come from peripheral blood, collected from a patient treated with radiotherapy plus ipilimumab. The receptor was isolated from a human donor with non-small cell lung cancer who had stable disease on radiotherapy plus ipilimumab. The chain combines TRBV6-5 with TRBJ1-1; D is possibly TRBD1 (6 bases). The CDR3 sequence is CASSPTSGEDSEAFF. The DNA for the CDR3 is TGTGCCAGCAGCCCAACATCAGGGGAGGACAGTGAAGCTTTCTTT.